This T cell receptor beta chain was captured in a study of CD8 T cells in ankylosing spondylitis. Study-level points and caveats: Past studies reported some motif variants in reactive arthritis synovial fluid and blood. The study identified a TCR beta motif of several highly homologous variants that appeared characteristic of ankylosing spondylitis blood. It was reported that disease-linked clones were significantly enriched in matched ankylosing spondylitis synovial fluid.

Notes on this clonotype: The antigen is not known.

TCRdb processed the 5' RACE reads anew with MiXCR; each CDR3 protein has one entry. The data hold 700,000 or so distinct CDR3 sequences, with around 20% observed a single time. The CDR3 has 17 amino acids. V gave up 2 bases and J gave up 3 bases; unmatched junction bases: 13. CDR1 is MNHEY and CDR2 is SVGAGI in the germline V gene. Sequenced material: blood, either unsorted or a sorted T cell fraction (not recorded which). This TCR was sampled from a male donor with ankylosing spondylitis. V and J are TRBV6-5 and TRBJ2-7, with 7 positions matching TRBD1. CDR3 sequence reads: CASSYQSIGTAYYEQYF. The CDR3 DNA is TGTGCCAGCAGTTACCAGTCGATCGGGACAGCCTACTACGAGCAGTACTTC.